This entry concerns a single TCR beta chain. Methods used by the authors: Reference gene primers were amplified, and this amplification served to estimate nucleated cell counts. Profiling relied on immunoSEQ multiplex PCR, and the TCRdb table lists in-frame clones only, not all of them. The V and J calls and the clone size are those of that table, but D and trimming were determined from the DNA. The profile covers a few hundred thousand clones, with 88% appearing a single time and about 1.5% taken by the ten largest. This CDR3 is 15 amino acids long. Germline-derived CDR1 and CDR2 are MNHEY and SVGAGI. Trimming cost V 5 bases and J 3 bases, with 15 bases left between them. In Seattle, patients joined the study during active infection and were tracked longitudinally. This sample was included in a study of blood T cell repertoires in COVID-19. Turning to the study itself: COVID-19 samples from acute and convalescent phases originated in the United States, Italy and Spain. Sample material is recorded as cDNA or gDNA derived from T cells, B-cell-depleted T cells, or PBMCs.

Sample: peripheral blood. The clonotype originates from a woman between 25 and 40 years old with COVID-19, enrolled during active disease. The V gene is TRBV6-5, the J gene TRBJ2-3; D might be TRBD1 (6 bases). The DNA of the CDR3 is TGTGCCAGCAGTAGGGGAGCGAGGGGGACAGATACGCAGTATTTT. Its protein is CASSRGARGTDTQYF.